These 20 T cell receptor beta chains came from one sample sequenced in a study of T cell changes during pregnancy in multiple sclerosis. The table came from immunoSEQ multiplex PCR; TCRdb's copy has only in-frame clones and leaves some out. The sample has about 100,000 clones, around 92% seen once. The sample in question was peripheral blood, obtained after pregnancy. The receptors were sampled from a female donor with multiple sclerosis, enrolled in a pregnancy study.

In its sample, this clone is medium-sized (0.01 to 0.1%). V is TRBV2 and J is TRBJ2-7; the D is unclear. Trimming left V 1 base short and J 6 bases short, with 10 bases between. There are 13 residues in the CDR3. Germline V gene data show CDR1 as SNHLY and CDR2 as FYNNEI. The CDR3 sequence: CASSEVGLPEQYF. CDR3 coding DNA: TGTGCCAGCAGTGAAGTGGGCCTCCCCGAGCAGTACTTC.

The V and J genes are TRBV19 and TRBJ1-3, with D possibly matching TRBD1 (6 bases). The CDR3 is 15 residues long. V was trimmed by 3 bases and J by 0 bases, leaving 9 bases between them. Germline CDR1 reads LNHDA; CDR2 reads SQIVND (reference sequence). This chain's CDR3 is CASSMGDNSGNTIYF. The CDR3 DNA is TGTGCCAGTAGTATGGGGGACAACTCTGGAAACACCATATATTTT.

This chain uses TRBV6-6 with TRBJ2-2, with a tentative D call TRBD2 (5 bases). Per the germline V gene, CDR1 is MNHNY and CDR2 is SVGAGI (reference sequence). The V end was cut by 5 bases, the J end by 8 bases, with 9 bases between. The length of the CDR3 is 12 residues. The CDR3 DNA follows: TGTGCCAGCAGTCCTAAGCGGGGGGAGCTGTTTTTT. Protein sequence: CASSPKRGELFF.

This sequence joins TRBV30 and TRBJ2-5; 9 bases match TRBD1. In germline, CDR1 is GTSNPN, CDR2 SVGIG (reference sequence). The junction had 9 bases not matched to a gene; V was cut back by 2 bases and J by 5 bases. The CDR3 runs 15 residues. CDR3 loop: CAWSRGQGIRETQYF. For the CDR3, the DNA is TGTGCCTGGAGTAGGGGACAGGGCATTAGGGAGACCCAGTACTTC. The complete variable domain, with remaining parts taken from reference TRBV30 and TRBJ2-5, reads SQTIHQWPATLVQPVGSPLSLECTVEGTSNPNLYWYRQAAGRGLQLLFYSVGIGQISSEVPQNLSASRPQDRQFILSSKKLLLSDSGFYLCAWSRGQGIRETQYFGPGTRLLVL.

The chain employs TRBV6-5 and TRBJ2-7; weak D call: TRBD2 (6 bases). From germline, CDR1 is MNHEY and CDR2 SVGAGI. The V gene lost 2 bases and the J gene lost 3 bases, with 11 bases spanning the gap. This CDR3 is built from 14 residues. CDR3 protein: CASSYAGIDYEQYF. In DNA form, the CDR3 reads TGTGCCAGCAGTTACGCGGGGATAGACTACGAGCAGTACTTC.

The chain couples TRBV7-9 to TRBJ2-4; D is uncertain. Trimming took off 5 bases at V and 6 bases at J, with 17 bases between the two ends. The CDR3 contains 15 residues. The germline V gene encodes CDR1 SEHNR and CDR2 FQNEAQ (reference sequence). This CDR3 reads CASSPGPTNRNIQYF. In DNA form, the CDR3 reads TGTGCCAGCAGCCCTGGGCCCACCAACCGAAACATTCAGTACTTC.

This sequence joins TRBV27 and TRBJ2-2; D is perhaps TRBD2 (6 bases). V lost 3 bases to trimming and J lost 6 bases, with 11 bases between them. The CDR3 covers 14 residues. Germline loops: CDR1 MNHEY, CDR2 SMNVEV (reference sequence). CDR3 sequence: CASSLIRGSGELFF. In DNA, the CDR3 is TGTGCCAGCAGTTTGATCCGGGGGTCCGGGGAGCTGTTTTTT.

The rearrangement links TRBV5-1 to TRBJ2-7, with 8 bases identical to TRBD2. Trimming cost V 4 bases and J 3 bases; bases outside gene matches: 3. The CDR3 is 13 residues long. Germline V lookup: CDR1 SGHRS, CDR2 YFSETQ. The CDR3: CASSPSGSYEQYF. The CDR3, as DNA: TGCGCCAGCAGCCCAAGCGGGAGCTACGAGCAGTACTTC.

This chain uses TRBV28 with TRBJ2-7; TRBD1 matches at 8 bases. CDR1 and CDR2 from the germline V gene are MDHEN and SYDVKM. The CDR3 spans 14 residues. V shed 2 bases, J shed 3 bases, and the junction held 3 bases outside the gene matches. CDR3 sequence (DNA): TGTGCCAGCAGTTTAACGACAGGGGACTACGAGCAGTACTTC. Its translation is CASSLTTGDYEQYF.

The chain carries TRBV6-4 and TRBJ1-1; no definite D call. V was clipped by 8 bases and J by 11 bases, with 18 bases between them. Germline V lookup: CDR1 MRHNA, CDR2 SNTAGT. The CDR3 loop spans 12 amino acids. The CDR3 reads CASHFMRVVAFF. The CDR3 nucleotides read TGTGCCAGCCACTTTATGCGGGTAGTGGCTTTCTTT.

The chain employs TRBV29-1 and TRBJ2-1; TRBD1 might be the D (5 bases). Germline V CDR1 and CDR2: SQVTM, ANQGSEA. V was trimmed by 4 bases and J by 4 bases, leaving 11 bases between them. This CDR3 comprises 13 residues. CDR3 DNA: TGCAGCGTTGTAGGGGCGCGGTACAATGAGCAGTTCTTC. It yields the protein CSVVGARYNEQFF.

In DNA form, the CDR3 reads TGTGCCAGCAGTGTTCCTAGCGGAAGCACAGATACGCAGTATTTT. It translates to CASSVPSGSTDTQYF. The rearrangement joins TRBV2 to TRBJ2-3; TRBD2 matches at 7 bases. The CDR3 contains 15 residues. Germline trimming cut 4 bases from V and 0 bases from J; bases unmatched to any gene: 4. Germline CDR1 reads SNHLY; CDR2 reads FYNNEI.

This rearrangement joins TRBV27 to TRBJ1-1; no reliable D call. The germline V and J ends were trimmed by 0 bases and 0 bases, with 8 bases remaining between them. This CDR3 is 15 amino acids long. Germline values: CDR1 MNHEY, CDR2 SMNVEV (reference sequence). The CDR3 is CASSLSFRLNTEAFF. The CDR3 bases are TGTGCCAGCAGTTTATCTTTCAGATTGAACACTGAAGCTTTCTTT.

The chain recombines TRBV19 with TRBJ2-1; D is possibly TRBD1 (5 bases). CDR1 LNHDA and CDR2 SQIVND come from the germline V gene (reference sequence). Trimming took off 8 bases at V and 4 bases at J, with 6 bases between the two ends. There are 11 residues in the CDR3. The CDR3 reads CASRQYNEQFF. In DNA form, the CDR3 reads TGTGCCAGTCGACAGTACAATGAGCAGTTCTTC.

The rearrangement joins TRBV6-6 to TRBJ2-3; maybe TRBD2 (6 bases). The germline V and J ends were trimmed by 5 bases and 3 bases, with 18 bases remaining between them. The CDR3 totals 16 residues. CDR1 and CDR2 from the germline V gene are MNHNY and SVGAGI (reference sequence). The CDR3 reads CASSPMVGGETDTQYF. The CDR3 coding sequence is TGTGCCAGCAGTCCCATGGTGGGAGGAGAAACAGATACGCAGTATTTT.

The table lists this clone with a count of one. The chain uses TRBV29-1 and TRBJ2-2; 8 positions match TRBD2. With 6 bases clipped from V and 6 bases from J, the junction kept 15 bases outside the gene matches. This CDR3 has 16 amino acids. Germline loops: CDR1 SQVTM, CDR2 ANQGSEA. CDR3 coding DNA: TGCAGCGTAGGGTCCCTAGCGGGTATTTCGGCCGGGGAGCTGTTTTTT. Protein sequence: CSVGSLAGISAGELFF.

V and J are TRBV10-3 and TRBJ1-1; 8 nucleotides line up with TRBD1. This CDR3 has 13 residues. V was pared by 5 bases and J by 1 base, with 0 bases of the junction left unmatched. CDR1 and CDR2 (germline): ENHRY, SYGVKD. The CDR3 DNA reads TGTGCCATCAGTACAGGGGGGAACACTGAAGCTTTCTTT. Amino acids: CAISTGGNTEAFF.

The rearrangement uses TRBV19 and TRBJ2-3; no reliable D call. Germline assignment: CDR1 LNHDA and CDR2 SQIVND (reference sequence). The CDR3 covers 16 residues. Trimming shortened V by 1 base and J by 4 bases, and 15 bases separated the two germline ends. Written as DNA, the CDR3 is TGTGCCAGTAGTATAGGTGCAGGTAAATCTCCAGATACGCAGTATTTT. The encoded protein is CASSIGAGKSPDTQYF.

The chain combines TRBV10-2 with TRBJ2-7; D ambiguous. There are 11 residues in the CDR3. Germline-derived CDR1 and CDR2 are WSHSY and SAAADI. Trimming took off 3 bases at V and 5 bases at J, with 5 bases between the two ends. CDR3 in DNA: TGCGCCAGCAGTGAACTTAACGAGCAGTACTTC. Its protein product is CASSELNEQYF.

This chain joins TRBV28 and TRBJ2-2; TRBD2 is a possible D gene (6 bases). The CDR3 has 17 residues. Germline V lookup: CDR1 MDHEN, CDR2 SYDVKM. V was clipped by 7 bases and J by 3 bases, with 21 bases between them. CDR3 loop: CASTKTGWGTYTGELFF. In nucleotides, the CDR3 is TGTGCCAGCACCAAAACGGGGTGGGGGACTTACACCGGGGAGCTGTTTTTT.